This record looks at one T cell receptor beta chain sequence and its context. Antigen: not known. In the same sample, other DNA sequences code for this CDR3. The germline CDR1 and CDR2 sequences are SGHVS and FQNEAQ. J gave up 7 bases and V 1 base, and 4 bases lay outside the gene matches. The CDR3 is made up of 14 amino acids. The record originates from a study of shared clonotypes between healthy human individuals. Findings and caveats of the study: Richness estimates generally favored naive over memory subsets.

The method was immunoSEQ multiplex PCR; TCRdb's version includes in-frame clones alone and lacks a portion of them. Counted here are about 1 million clones, about 75% occurring once; the ten biggest clones make up 1.4%. Source material: memory CD4+ T cells sorted from blood. Described subset: CD45RA-negative fraction. The V and J genes are TRBV7-8 and TRBJ2-1; 7 bases fit TRBD2. The sequence came from a man aged 18-30 years in good health. This CDR3 is CASSLGASGNEQFF. As DNA, the CDR3 is TGTGCCAGCAGCTTAGGGGCTAGCGGTAATGAGCAGTTCTTC.